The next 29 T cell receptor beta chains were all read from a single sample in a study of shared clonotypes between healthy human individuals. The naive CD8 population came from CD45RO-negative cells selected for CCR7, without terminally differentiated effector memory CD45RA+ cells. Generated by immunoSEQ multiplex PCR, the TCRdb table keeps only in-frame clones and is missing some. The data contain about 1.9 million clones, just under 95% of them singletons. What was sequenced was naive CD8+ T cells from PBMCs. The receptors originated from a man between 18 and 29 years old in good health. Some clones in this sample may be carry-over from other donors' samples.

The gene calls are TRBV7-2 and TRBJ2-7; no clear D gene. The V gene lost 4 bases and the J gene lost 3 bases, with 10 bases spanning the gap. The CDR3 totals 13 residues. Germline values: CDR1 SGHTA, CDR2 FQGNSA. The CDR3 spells CASSYRDDYEQYF. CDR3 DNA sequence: TGTGCCAGCAGCTACCGAGACGACTACGAGCAGTACTTC.

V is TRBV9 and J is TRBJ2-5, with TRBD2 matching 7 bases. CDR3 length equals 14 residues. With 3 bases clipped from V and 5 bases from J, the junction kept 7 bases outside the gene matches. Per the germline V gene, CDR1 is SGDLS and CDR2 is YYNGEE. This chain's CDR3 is CASSAGLPGETQYF. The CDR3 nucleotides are TGTGCCAGCAGCGCGGGACTACCAGGGGAGACCCAGTACTTC.

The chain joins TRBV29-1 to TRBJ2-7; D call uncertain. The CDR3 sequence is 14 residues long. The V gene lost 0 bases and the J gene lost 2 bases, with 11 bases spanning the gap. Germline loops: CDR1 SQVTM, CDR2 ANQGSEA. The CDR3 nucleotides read TGCAGCGTTGAAGATCCATCGGCAGCCTACGAGCAGTACTTC. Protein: CSVEDPSAAYEQYF.

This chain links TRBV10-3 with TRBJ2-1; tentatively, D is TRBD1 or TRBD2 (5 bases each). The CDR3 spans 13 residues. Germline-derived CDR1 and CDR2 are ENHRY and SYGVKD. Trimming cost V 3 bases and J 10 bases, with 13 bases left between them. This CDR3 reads CAISDILGDEQFF. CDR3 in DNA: TGTGCCATCAGTGATATATTGGGGGACGAGCAGTTCTTC.

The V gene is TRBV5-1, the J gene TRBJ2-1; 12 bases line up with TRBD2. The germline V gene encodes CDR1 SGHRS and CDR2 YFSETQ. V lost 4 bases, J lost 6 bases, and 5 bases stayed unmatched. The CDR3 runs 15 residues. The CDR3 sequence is CASSLGTSGFNEQFF. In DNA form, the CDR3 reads TGCGCCAGCAGCCTAGGGACTAGCGGGTTCAATGAGCAGTTCTTC.

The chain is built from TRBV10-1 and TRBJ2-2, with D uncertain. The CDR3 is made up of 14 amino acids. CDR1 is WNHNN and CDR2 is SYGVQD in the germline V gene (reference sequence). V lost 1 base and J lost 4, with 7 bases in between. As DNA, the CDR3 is TGCGCCAGCAGTGAGTGGTTAGGCACCGGGGAGCTGTTTTTT. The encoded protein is CASSEWLGTGELFF.

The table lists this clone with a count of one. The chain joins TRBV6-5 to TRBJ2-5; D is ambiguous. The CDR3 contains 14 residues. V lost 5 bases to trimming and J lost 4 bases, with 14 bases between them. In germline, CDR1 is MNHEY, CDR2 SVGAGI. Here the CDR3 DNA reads TGTGCCAGCAGTCCTAGGGATTCTAGAGAGACCCAGTACTTC. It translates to CASSPRDSRETQYF.

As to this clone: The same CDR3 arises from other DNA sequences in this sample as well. The CDR3 region has the DNA TGTGCCAGCAGCTTCCTACCCAACTACGAGCAGTACTTC. Amino acids: CASSFLPNYEQYF. The chain is built from TRBV7-9 and TRBJ2-7; D remains unclear. The V gene's germline CDR1 is SEHNR and CDR2 FQNEAQ (reference sequence). Between the trimmed V and J ends, which lost 3 bases and 3 bases, there was a span of 9 bases. The CDR3 totals 13 residues.

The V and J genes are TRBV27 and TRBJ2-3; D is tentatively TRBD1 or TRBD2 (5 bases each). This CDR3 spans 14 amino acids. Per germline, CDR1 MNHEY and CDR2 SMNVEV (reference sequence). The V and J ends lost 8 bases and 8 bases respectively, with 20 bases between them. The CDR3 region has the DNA TGTGCCAGCCTTGGGCGACCCGGGACCGGTACGCAGTATTTT. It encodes CASLGRPGTGTQYF.

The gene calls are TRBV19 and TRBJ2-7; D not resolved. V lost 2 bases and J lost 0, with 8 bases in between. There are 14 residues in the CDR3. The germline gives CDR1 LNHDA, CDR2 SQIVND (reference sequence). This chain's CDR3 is CASSIFSPSYEQYF. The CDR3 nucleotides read TGTGCCAGTAGTATATTTTCCCCCTCCTACGAGCAGTACTTC. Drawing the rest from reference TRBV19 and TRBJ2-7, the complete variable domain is DGGITQSPKYLFRKEGQNVTLSCEQNLNHDAMYWYRQDPGQGLRLIYYSQIVNDFQKGDIAEGYSVSREKKESFPLTVTSAQKNPTAFYLCASSIFSPSYEQYFGPGTRLTVT.

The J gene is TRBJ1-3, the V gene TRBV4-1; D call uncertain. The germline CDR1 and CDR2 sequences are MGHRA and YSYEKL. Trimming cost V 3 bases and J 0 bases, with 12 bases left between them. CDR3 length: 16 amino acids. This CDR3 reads CASSQDDTASGNTIYF. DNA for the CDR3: TGCGCCAGCAGCCAGGACGATACAGCCTCTGGAAACACCATATATTTT.

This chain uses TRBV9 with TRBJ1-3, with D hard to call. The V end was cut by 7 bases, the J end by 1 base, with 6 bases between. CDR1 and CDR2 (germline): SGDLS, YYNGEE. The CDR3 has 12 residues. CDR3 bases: TGTGCCAGCGCGGGTTCTGGAAACACCATATATTTT. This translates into CASAGSGNTIYF.

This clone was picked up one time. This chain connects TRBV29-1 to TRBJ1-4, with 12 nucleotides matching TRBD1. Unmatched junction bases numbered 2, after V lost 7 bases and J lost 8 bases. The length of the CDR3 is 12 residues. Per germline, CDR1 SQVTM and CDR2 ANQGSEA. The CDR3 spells CSGGTGGEKLFF. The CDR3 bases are TGCAGCGGCGGGACAGGGGGCGAAAAACTGTTTTTT.

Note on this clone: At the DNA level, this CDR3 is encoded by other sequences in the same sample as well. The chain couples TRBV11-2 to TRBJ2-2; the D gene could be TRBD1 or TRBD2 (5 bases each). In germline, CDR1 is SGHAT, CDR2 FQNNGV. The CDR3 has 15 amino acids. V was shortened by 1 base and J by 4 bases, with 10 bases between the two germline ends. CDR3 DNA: TGTGCCAGCAGCTTAGCGGGACCTCTCACCGGGGAGCTGTTTTTT. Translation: CASSLAGPLTGELFF. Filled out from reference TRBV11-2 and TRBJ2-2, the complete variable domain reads EAGVAQSPRYKIIEKRQSVAFWCNPISGHATLYWYQQILGQGPKLLIQFQNNGVVDDSQLPKDRFSAERLKGVDSTLKIQPAKLEDSAVYLCASSLAGPLTGELFFGEGSRLTVL.

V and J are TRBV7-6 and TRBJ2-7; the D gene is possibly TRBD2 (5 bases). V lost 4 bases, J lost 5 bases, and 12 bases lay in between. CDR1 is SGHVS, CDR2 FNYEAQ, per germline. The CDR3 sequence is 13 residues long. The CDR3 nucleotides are TGTGCCAGCAGCTCCGGCCGGGGAAACGAGCAGTACTTC. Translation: CASSSGRGNEQYF.

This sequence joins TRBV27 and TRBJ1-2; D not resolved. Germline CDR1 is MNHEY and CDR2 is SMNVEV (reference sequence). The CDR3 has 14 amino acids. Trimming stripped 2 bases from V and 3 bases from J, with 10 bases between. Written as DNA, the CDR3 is TGTGCCAGCAGTTTAGCAGCAGGTTACTATGGCTACACCTTC. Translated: CASSLAAGYYGYTF.

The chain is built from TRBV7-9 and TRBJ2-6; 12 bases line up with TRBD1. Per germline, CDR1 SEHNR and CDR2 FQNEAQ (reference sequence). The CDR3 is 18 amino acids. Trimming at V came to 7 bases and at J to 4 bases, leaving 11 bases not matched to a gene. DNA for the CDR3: TGTGCCAGCACCCTAGGAAGGGACAGGGGGCCCGGGGCCAACGTCCTGACTTTC. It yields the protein CASTLGRDRGPGANVLTF.

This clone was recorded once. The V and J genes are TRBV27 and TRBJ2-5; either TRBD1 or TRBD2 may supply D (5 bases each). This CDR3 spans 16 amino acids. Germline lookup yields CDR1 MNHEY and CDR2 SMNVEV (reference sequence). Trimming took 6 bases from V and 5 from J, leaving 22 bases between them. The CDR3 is CASSPGTRSLGETQYF. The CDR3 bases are TGTGCCAGCAGCCCGGGGACCCGGAGCCTAGGCGAGACCCAGTACTTC.

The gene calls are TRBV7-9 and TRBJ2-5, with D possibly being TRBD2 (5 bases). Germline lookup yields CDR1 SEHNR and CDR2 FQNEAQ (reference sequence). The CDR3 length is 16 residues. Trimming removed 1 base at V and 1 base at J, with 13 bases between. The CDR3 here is CASSLGGLAFQETQYF. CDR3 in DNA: TGTGCCAGCAGCTTAGGTGGCCTAGCTTTCCAAGAGACCCAGTACTTC.

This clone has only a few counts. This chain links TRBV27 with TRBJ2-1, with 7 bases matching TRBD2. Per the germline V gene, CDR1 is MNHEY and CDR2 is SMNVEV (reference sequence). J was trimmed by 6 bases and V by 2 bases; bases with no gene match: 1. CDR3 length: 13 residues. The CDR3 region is CASSLRLANEQFF. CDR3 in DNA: TGTGCCAGCAGTTTACGACTAGCCAATGAGCAGTTCTTC.

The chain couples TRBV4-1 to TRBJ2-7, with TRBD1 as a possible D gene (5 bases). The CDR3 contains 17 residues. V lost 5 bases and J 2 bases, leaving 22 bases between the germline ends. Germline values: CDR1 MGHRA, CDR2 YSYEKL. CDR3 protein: CASSTPEWQGPPYEQYF. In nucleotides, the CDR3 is TGCGCCAGCAGCACCCCTGAGTGGCAGGGCCCTCCCTACGAGCAGTACTTC.

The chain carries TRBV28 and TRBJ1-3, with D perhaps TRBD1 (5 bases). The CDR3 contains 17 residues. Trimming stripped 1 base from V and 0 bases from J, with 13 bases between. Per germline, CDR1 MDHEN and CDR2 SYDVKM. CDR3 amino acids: CASSLLLGDLSGNTIYF. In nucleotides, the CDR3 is TGTGCCAGCAGTTTATTGCTAGGGGACCTCTCTGGAAACACCATATATTTT.

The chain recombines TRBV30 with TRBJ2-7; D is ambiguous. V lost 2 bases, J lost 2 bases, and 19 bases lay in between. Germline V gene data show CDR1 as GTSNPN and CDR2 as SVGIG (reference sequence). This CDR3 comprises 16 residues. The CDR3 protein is CAWSSVASLKPYEQYF. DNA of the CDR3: TGTGCCTGGAGTAGTGTGGCATCACTAAAACCCTACGAGCAGTACTTC.

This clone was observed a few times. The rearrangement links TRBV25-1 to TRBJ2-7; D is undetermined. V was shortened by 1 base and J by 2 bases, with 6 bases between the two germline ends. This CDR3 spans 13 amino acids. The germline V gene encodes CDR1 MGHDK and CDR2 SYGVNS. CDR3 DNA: TGTGCCAGCAGTGAATTTGGTCCCTACGAGCAGTACTTC. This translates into CASSEFGPYEQYF.

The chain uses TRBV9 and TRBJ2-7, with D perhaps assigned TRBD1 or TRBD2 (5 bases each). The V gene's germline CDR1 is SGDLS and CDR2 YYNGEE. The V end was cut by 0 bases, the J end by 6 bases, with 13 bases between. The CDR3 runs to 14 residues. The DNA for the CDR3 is TGTGCCAGCAGCGTAGGGGGAGCAGGGTTCGAGCAGTACTTC. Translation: CASSVGGAGFEQYF. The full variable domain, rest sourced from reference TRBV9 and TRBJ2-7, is DSGVTQTPKHLITATGQRVTLRCSPRSGDLSVYWYQQSLDQGLQFLIQYYNGEERAKGNILERFSAQQFPDLHSELNLSSLELGDSALYFCASSVGGAGFEQYFGPGTRLTVT.

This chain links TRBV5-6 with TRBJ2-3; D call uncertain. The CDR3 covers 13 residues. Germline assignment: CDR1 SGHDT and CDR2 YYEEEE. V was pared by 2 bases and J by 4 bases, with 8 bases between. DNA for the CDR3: TGTGCCAGCAGCTTTACTGCGGCAGATACGCAGTATTTT. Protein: CASSFTAADTQYF.

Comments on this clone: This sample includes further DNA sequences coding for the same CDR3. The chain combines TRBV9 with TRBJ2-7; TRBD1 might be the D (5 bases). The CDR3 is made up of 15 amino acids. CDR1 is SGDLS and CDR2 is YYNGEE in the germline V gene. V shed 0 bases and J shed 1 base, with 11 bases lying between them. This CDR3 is CASSVATDSSYEQYF. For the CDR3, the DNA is TGTGCCAGCAGCGTAGCGACAGATAGTTCCTACGAGCAGTACTTC.

The CDR3 DNA follows: TGCGCCAGCAGCTTGGTGGAGTTAGGAGGACTCAAGGGCGGCGAGCAGTACTTC. This encodes CASSLVELGGLKGGEQYF. The chain joins TRBV5-1 to TRBJ2-7; tentatively, D is TRBD2 (5 bases). The CDR3 has 18 residues. V lost 0 bases to trimming and J lost 6 bases, with 25 bases between them. Germline V gene data show CDR1 as SGHRS and CDR2 as YFSETQ.

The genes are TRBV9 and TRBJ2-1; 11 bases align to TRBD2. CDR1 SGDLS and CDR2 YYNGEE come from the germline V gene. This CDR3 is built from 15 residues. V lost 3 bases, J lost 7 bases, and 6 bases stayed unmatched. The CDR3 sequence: CASSGPASGRNEQFF. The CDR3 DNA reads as TGTGCCAGCAGCGGACCCGCTAGCGGGAGGAATGAGCAGTTCTTC.